A selection of T cell receptor beta chains follows, all from one sample in a study of blood T cell repertoires in COVID-19. Assay: immunoSEQ multiplex PCR; the TCRdb copy retains only in-frame clones and omits some. The sample includes 250,000 to 400,000 clones, roughly 84% of them seen just once. The sequenced sample consisted of peripheral blood. These receptors were obtained from a middle-aged man with active or convalescent COVID-19. Both conserved end residues are trimmed from each CDR3.

>TRBJ2-7|TRBV6-5
ASTPGLALAYEQY
>TRBJ1-3|TRBV3-1/TRBV3-2
ASSQINMIDTIY
>TRBJ2-7|TRBV7-2
ASSLGGQGVYEQY
>TRBJ1-2|TRBV28
ASSSGWEGYT
>TRBJ1-2|TRBV2
ALSDRGNYGYT
>TRBJ2-1|TRBV19
ASGGVAGGYEQF
>TRBJ2-2|TRBV7-8
ASSSLEWTGGTGELF
>TRBJ1-3|TRBV15
ATSRDSGAFGNTIY
>TRBJ2-7|TRBV11-2
ASSAGGEQY
>TRBJ2-3|TRBV4-2
ASSQDGALGDTQY
>TRBJ2-1|TRBV5-1
ASSLGTGTSGPFSSYNEQF
>TRBJ1-5|TRBV28
ASTRSGSHLSNQPQH
>TRBJ1-5|TRBV28
ASSGRDTPNQPQH
>TRBJ1-4|TRBV3-1/TRBV3-2
ASSPWGGAGEKLF
>TRBJ1-2|TRBV24-1
ATSDSTGLWGYT
>TRBJ2-7|TRBV27
ASSLTAQGRSSYEQY
>TRBJ2-1|TRBV5-4
ASSSGTPGSYNEQF
>TRBJ2-5|TRBV11-2
ASSTSGETQY
>TRBJ2-7|TRBV3-1/TRBV3-2
ASRTSDKGEQY
>TRBJ2-2|TRBV9
ASSVGRRGLAGELF
>TRBJ2-3|TRBV30
AWNKQGAADTQY
>TRBJ1-6|TRBV5-6
ASSLTGSSSPLH